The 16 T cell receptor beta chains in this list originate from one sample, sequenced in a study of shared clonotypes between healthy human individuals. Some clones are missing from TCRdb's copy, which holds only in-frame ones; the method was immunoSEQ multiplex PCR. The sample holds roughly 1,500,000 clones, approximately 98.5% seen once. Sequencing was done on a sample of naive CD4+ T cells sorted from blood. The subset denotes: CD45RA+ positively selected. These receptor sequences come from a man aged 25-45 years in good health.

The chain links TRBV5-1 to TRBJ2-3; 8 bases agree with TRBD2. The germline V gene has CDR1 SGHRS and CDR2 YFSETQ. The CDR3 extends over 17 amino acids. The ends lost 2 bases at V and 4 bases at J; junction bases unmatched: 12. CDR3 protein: CASSFPREGGHSDTQYF. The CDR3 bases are TGCGCCAGCAGCTTCCCCCGGGAGGGAGGGCATTCAGATACGCAGTATTTT.

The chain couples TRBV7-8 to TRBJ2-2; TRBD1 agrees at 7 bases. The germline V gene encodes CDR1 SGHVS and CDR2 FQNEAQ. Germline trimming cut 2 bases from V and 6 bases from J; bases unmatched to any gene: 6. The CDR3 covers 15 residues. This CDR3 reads CASSLYGDRAGELFF. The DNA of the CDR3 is TGTGCCAGCAGCTTATATGGAGACAGGGCCGGGGAGCTGTTTTTT.

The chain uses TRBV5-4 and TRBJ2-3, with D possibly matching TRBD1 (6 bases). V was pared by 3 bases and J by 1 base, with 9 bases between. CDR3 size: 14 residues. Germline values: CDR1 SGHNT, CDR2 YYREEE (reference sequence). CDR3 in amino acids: CASSYRAGTDTQYF. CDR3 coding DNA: TGTGCCAGCAGCTACAGGGCGGGCACAGATACGCAGTATTTT.

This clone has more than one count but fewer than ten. The CDR3 nucleotides read TGCAGCGTTGGAATCGGACTAGCGGGATTATACACCGGGGAGCTGTTTTTT. This encodes CSVGIGLAGLYTGELFF. The V and J genes are TRBV29-1 and TRBJ2-2; 12 bases agree with TRBD2. The CDR3 totals 17 residues. Germline V CDR1 and CDR2: SQVTM, ANQGSEA. J gave up 3 bases and V 4 bases, and 9 bases lay outside the gene matches.

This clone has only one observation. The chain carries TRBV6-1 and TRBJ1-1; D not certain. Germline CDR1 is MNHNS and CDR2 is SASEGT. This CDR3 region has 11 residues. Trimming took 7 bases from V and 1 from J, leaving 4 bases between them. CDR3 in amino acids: CASTPNTEAFF. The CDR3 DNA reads TGTGCCAGCACTCCGAACACTGAAGCTTTCTTT.

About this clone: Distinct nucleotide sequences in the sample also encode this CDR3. The CDR3 loop reads CASSVGQGRQETQYF. CDR3 DNA: TGTGCCAGCAGCGTAGGACAGGGTAGGCAAGAGACCCAGTACTTC. This chain joins TRBV9 and TRBJ2-5; 7 bases fit TRBD1. CDR3 length: 15 amino acids. Germline V CDR1 and CDR2: SGDLS, YYNGEE. Unmatched junction bases numbered 4, after V lost 0 bases and J lost 2 bases.

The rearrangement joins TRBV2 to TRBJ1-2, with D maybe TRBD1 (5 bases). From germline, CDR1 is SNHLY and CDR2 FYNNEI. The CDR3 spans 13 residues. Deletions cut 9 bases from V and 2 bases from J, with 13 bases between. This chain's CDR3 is CASRNEGNYGYTF. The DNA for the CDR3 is TGTGCCAGTCGAAATGAGGGGAACTATGGCTACACCTTC.

The CDR3 DNA is TGTGCCAGCAGCCTTACAGGGGGGGGCACTGAAGCTTTCTTT. Its translation is CASSLTGGGTEAFF. The chain has TRBV5-6 and TRBJ1-1; 8 nucleotides match TRBD1. The CDR3 covers 14 residues. V lost 4 bases, J lost 4 bases, and 6 bases stayed unmatched. Germline V lookup: CDR1 SGHDT, CDR2 YYEEEE.

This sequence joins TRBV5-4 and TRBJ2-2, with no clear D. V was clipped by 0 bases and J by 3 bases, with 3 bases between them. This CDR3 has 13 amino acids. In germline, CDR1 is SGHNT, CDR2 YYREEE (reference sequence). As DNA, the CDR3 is TGTGCCAGCAGCTTGGTCGACACCGGGGAGCTGTTTTTT. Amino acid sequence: CASSLVDTGELFF.

For the CDR3, the DNA is TGTGCCAGCAGCTTAGTGGGGTGGAGGGAATTGTTTTTT. Its protein product is CASSLVGWRELFF. V is TRBV7-2 and J is TRBJ2-2; perhaps TRBD2 as D (6 bases). Germline-derived CDR1 and CDR2 are SGHTA and FQGNSA. The CDR3 runs to 13 residues. V was pared by 1 base and J by 15 bases, with 15 bases between.

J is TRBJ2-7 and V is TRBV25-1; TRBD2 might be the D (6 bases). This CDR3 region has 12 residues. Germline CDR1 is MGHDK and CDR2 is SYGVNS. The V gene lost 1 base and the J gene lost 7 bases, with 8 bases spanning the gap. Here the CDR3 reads CASSEWAGEQYF. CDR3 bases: TGTGCCAGCAGTGAATGGGCGGGGGAGCAGTACTTC.

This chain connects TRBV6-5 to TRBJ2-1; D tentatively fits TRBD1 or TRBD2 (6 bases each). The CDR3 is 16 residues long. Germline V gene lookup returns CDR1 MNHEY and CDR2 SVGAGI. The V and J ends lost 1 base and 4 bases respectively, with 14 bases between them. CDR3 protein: CASSYWGVTGYNEQFF. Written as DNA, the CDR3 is TGTGCCAGCAGTTACTGGGGGGTGACAGGATACAATGAGCAGTTCTTC.

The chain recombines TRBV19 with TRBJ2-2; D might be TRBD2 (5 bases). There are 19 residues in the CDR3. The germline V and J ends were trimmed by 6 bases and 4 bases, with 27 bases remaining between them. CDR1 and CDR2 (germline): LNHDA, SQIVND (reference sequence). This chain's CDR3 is CASRNNVRWAGTTTGELFF. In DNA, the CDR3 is TGTGCCAGTAGGAACAATGTGAGGTGGGCGGGCACCACCACCGGGGAGCTGTTTTTT.

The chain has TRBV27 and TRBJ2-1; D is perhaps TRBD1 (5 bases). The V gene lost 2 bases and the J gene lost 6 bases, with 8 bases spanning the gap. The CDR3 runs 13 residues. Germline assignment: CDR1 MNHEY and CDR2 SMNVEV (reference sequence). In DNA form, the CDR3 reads TGTGCCAGCAGTTTAGTGCAGGGCAATGAGCAGTTCTTC. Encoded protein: CASSLVQGNEQFF.

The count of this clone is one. The CDR3 loop is CASSSWTGKGQETQYF. In DNA form, the CDR3 reads TGTGCCAGCAGCTCATGGACAGGGAAGGGGCAAGAGACCCAGTACTTC. The chain recombines TRBV11-3 with TRBJ2-5; 8 bases line up with TRBD1. Germline loops: CDR1 SGHNT, CDR2 YENEEA. The CDR3 totals 16 residues. J lost 2 bases, V lost 4 bases, and 9 bases had no gene match.

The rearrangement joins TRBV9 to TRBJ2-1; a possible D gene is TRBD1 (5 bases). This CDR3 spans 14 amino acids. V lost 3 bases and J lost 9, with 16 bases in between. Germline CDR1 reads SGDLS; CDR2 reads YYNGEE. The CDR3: CASSAQGIAGEQFF. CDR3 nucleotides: TGTGCCAGCAGCGCCCAGGGTATAGCCGGTGAGCAGTTCTTC.